Listed here are 10 T cell receptor beta chains from one sample, sequenced in a study of OX40 agonist ivuxolimab in advanced cancers. The table came from immunoSEQ multiplex PCR; TCRdb's copy has only in-frame clones and leaves some out. Here the sample spans about 80,000 clones, approximately 84% being singletons. The sample consisted of CD4+ or CD8+ T cells sorted from blood, taken in a trial of the OX40 agonist ivuxolimab. These receptors were obtained from an adult with an advanced solid tumor such as melanoma, head and neck, liver or kidney cancer.

V is TRBV29-1 and J is TRBJ1-1; a possible D gene is TRBD1 (5 bases). The CDR3 runs to 14 residues. Trimming took 5 bases from V and 10 from J, leaving 23 bases between them. Germline lookup yields CDR1 SQVTM and CDR2 ANQGSEA. The CDR3 coding sequence is TGCAGCGTTTTGGACACCACATTTCGAAGAAGAGCTTTCTTT. Translation gives CSVLDTTFRRRAFF.

The V call is TRBV2, the J call TRBJ1-6, with D uncertain. The CDR3 length is 13 residues. Germline V gene data show CDR1 as SNHLY and CDR2 as FYNNEI. The ends were cut back, 8 bases at V and 9 bases at J, with 14 bases in the middle. The CDR3 DNA reads TGTGCCAGCGGACTCCCAACCCCTTCACCCCTCCACTTT. This codes for CASGLPTPSPLHF.

The chain uses TRBV5-4 and TRBJ2-5; 8 bases map to TRBD1. After removal of 3 bases from V and 2 bases from J, the junction contained 9 bases not matched to a gene. The CDR3 loop spans 16 amino acids. CDR1 and CDR2 from the germline V gene are SGHNT and YYREEE (reference sequence). CDR3 loop: CASSSLRGQEQETQYF. CDR3 nucleotides: TGTGCCAGCAGCTCACTTAGGGGACAGGAGCAAGAGACCCAGTACTTC.

The CDR3 reads CASSIGVWDRNMNTEAFF. The CDR3 DNA is TGTGCCAGTAGTATAGGAGTGTGGGACAGGAACATGAACACTGAAGCTTTCTTT. This chain connects TRBV19 to TRBJ1-1, with 8 positions matching TRBD1. Germline assignment: CDR1 LNHDA and CDR2 SQIVND (reference sequence). V was clipped by 1 base and J by 0 bases; unmatched bases: 10. CDR3 size: 18 residues.

The J gene is TRBJ1-1, the V gene TRBV14; D is unclear. The CDR3 length is 15 residues. Trimming pared 1 base from V and 4 bases from J, leaving 13 bases between. CDR1 and CDR2 (germline): SGHDN, FVKESK. The CDR3, as DNA: TGTGCCAGCAGCCAAGTACCTACGGGAATCACTGAAGCTTTCTTT. Amino acids: CASSQVPTGITEAFF.

V and J are TRBV4-1 and TRBJ2-3; maybe TRBD1 (5 bases). The V and J ends lost 1 base and 9 bases respectively, with 14 bases between them. Per germline, CDR1 MGHRA and CDR2 YSYEKL. This CDR3 is built from 14 residues. The CDR3 bases are TGCGCCAGCAGCCAAGGGTTGGTGGCAGGGACGCAGTATTTT. It encodes CASSQGLVAGTQYF.

V gene TRBV18 combines with J gene TRBJ2-2; D may be TRBD2 (5 bases). This CDR3 comprises 17 residues. Trimming stripped 2 bases from V and 1 base from J, with 14 bases between. Per germline, CDR1 KGHSH and CDR2 LQKENI. CDR3 region: CASSPEASGLNTGELFF. The CDR3, as DNA: TGTGCCAGCTCACCAGAGGCGAGCGGACTGAACACCGGGGAGCTGTTTTTT.

The rearrangement links TRBV28 to TRBJ2-7; TRBD1 agrees at 8 bases. After removal of 4 bases from V and 3 bases from J, the junction contained 17 bases not matched to a gene. Per germline, CDR1 MDHEN and CDR2 SYDVKM. The CDR3 totals 18 residues. This CDR3 reads CASSSPPNRGWVVYEQYF. In DNA, the CDR3 is TGTGCCAGCAGTTCCCCCCCGAACAGGGGGTGGGTTGTCTACGAGCAGTACTTC.

The chain has TRBV5-1 and TRBJ1-2; D may be TRBD1 (5 bases). The CDR3 runs to 14 residues. Trimming pared 0 bases from V and 6 bases from J, leaving 12 bases between. Germline CDR1 reads SGHRS; CDR2 reads YFSETQ. CDR3 in amino acids: CASSLVGVEDGYTF. CDR3 DNA sequence: TGCGCCAGCAGCTTGGTAGGGGTGGAGGATGGCTACACCTTC.

The J gene is TRBJ2-7, the V gene TRBV28, with 7 nucleotides matching TRBD1. CDR1 is MDHEN and CDR2 is SYDVKM in the germline V gene. The V segment lost 4 bases and the J segment 5 bases; nucleotides outside the gene matches: 5. CDR3 size: 13 residues. Here the CDR3 DNA reads TGTGCCAGCAGTTCCCCAGGGGGTCACGAGCAGTACTTC. Translating it yields CASSSPGGHEQYF. The full variable domain, in which reference TRBV28 and TRBJ2-7 provide the parts outside the CDR3, is DVKVTQSSRYLVKRTGEKVFLECVQDMDHENMFWYRQDPGLGLRLIYFSYDVKMKEKGDIPEGYSVSREKKERFSLILESASTNQTSMYLCASSSPGGHEQYFGPGTRLTVT.